The T cell receptor (beta chain) under discussion was sequenced for a study of CD8 T cells in ankylosing spondylitis. Whole-study findings and limits: Disease-linked clones were CD8+ and relatively rare in peripheral blood. Ankylosing spondylitis blood seemed to carry a telltale TCR beta motif made of several highly homologous variants. Reportedly, significant enrichment of disease-linked clones occurred in matched ankylosing spondylitis synovial fluid.

There are 13 residues in the CDR3. Per germline, CDR1 LGHDT and CDR2 YNNKEL (reference sequence). Trimming left V 8 bases short and J 1 base short, with 8 bases between. Regarding this clonotype: Antigen: not known.

A single record per CDR3 protein comes from TCRdb applying MiXCR to the 5' RACE reads. The sample lists 700,000 to 1,000,000 distinct CDR3 sequences, over 9.5% seen once, with roughly 0.51% in the top ten. Sequenced material: blood, either unsorted or a sorted T cell fraction (not recorded which). This TCR was recovered from a male donor with ankylosing spondylitis. The chain has TRBV3-1 and TRBJ2-2; D gene uncertain. CDR3 bases: TGTGCCAGCCAGACGAGGAACACCGGGGAGCTGTTTTTT. Its translation: CASQTRNTGELFF.